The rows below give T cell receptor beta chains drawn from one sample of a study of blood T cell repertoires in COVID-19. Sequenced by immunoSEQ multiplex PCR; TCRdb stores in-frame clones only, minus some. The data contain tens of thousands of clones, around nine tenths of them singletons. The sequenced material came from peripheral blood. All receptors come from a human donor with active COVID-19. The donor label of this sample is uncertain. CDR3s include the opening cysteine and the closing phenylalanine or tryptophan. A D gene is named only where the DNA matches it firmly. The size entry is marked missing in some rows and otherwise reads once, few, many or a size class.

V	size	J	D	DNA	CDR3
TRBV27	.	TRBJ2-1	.	TGTGCCAGCAGTTTAAGGTTGGCGGGTTCGAATGAGCAGTTCTTC	CASSLRLAGSNEQFF
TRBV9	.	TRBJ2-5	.	TGTGCCAGCAGCGTAGAACTATTAGGGACCCAGTACTTC	CASSVELLGTQYF
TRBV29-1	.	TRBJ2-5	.	TGCAGCGTCTGGGGCAGGAACCAAGAGACCCAGTACTTC	CSVWGRNQETQYF
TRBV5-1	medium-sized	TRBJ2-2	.	TGCGCCAGCAGCCGAAATGGAGCGAACACCGGGGAGCTGTTTTTT	CASSRNGANTGELFF
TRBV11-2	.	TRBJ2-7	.	TGTGCCAGCAGCTGGAGGGGGCTAGCTGGAGAGCAGTACTTC	CASSWRGLAGEQYF
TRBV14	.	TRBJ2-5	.	TGTGCCAGCAGCCGGGCCGCCTTGGAAACCCAGTACTTC	CASSRAALETQYF
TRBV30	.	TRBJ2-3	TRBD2	TGTGCCTGGGGGACTAGCGGGGGCGGGAATACGCAGTATTTT	CAWGTSGGGNTQYF
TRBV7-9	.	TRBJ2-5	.	TGTGCCAGCAGCTTAGTGCGGCTCCAAGAGACCCAGTACTTC	CASSLVRLQETQYF
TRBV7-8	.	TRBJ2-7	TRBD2	TGTGCCAGCAGGGTAGCGGGAGCCTACGAGCAGTACTTC	CASRVAGAYEQYF
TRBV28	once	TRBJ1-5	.	TGTGCCACACAAAGTAGCAATCAGCCCCAGCATTTT	CATQSSNQPQHF
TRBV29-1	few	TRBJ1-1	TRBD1	TGCAGCGCTGGACAGGGAGTGAACACTGAAGCTTTCTTT	CSAGQGVNTEAFF
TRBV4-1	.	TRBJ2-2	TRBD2	TGCGCCAGCAGCCCTAGACTAGCGGGGGGGCCTGGCGGGGAGCTGTTTTTT	CASSPRLAGGPGGELFF
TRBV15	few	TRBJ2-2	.	TGTGCCACCAGCAGCGGGACACGGAACACCGGGGAGCTGTTTTTT	CATSSGTRNTGELFF
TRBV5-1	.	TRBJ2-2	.	TGCGCCAGCAGCTTGGGGCAGGGCTTCACCGGGGAGCTGTTTTTT	CASSLGQGFTGELFF
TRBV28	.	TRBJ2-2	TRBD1	TGTGCCAGCAGCCCAGGGGGCTTGACCGGGGAGCTGTTTTTT	CASSPGGLTGELFF
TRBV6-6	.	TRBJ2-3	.	TGTGCCAGCAGTTACTCGCGAGATACGCAGTATTTT	CASSYSRDTQYF
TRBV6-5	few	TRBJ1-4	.	TGTGCCAGCAGGAGGCAAGTTAATGAAAAACTGTTTTTT	CASRRQVNEKLFF
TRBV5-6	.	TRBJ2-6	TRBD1	TGTGCCAGCAGCTTTGGACAGGCTGGGGCCAACGTCCTGACTTTC	CASSFGQAGANVLTF
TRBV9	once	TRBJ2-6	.	TGTGCCAGCAGCGTCCTCTCTGGGGCCAACGTCCTGACTTTC	CASSVLSGANVLTF
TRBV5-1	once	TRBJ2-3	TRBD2	TGCGCCAGCAGCCGAACTAGCGGAGCTAGCACAGATACGCAGTATTTT	CASSRTSGASTDTQYF
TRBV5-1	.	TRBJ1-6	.	TGCGCCAGCAGCTTGGGCGGGGGGTCGTGGTCACCCCTCCACTTT	CASSLGGGSWSPLHF
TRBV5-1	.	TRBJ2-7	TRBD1	TGCGCCAGCAGCTCATCCGGGACAGGGGGCTACGAGCAGTACTTC	CASSSSGTGGYEQYF
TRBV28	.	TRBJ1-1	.	TGTGCCACCGTAGAACCGGGACAGAACACTGAAGCTTTCTTT	CATVEPGQNTEAFF
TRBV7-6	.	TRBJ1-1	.	TGTGCCAGCAGCTTAGTGCCAGCGACGGATATAGAAGCTTTCTTT	CASSLVPATDIEAFF
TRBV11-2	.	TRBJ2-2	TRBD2	TGTGCCAGCAGCCTCTCCGGGGGGGCGGCCGGGGAGCTGTTTTTT	CASSLSGGAAGELFF
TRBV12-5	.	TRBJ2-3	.	TGTGCTAGTGGTCCCGGGACACCCCCCGATACGCAGTATTTT	CASGPGTPPDTQYF
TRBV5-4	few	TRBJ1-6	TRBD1	TGTGCCAGCAGCGTAGCACCGGGACAGGGCTCTTCACCCCTCCACTTT	CASSVAPGQGSSPLHF
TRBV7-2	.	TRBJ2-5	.	TGTGCCAGCAGCTTGGTAGCAGAGACCCAGTACTTC	CASSLVAETQYF
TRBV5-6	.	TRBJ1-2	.	TGTGCCAGCAGCCGCGAGAGCTATGGCTACACCTTC	CASSRESYGYTF
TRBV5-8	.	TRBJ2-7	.	TGTGCCAGCACCCCGGACTATTTTGCGGCCTACGAGCAGTACTTC	CASTPDYFAAYEQYF
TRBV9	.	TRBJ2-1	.	TGTGCCAGCAGCGTAGTTGGGAGACACAATGAGCAGTTCTTC	CASSVVGRHNEQFF
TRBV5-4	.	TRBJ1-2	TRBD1	TGTGCCAGCAGCCAGTCAGGGGGTGGATATGGCTACACCTTC	CASSQSGGGYGYTF
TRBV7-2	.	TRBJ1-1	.	TGTGCCAGCAGCTTACAGGGTAGGACTGAAGCTTTCTTT	CASSLQGRTEAFF
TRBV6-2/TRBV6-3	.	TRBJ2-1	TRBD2	TGTGCCAGCAGTTACCCGGGACTAGCGATTAATTTGCAGTTCTTC	CASSYPGLAINLQFF
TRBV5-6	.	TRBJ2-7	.	TGTGCCAGCAGCCAAGGGGGGGTTTTGGAGTACTTC	CASSQGGVLEYF
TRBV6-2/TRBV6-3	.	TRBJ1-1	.	TGTGCCAGCAGTAATGAAGCCTTTGAAGCTTTCTTT	CASSNEAFEAFF
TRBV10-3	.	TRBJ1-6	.	TGTGCCAGCAGGAAAAGACTAGGCGATTCACCCCTCCACTTT	CASRKRLGDSPLHF